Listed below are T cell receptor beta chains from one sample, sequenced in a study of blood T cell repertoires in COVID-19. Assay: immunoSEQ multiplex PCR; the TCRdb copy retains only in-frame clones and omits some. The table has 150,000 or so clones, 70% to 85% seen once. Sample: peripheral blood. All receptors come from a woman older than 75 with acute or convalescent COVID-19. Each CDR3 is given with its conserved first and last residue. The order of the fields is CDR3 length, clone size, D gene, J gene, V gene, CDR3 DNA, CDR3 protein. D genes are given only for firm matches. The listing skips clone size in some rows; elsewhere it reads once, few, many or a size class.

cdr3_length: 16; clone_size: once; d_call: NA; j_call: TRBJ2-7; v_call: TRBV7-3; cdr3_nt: TGTGCCAGCAGCCCTACCGGGGCGGGGATTACCTACGAGCAGTACTTC; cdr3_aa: CASSPTGAGITYEQYF
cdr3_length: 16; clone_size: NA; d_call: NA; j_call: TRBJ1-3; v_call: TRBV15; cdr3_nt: TGTGCCACCAGCAGAGAGGGAGGGTATTCTGGAAACACCATATATTTT; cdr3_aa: CATSREGGYSGNTIYF
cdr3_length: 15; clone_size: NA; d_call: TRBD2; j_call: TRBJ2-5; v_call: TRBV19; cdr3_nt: TGTGCCAGTAGTCGGACTAGCGGGGGGGTAGAGACCCAGTACTTC; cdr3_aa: CASSRTSGGVETQYF
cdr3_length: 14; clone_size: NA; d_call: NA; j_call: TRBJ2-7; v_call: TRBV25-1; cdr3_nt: TGTGCCAGCAGTACGGCCGGGAGTATCTACGAGCAGTACTTC; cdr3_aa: CASSTAGSIYEQYF
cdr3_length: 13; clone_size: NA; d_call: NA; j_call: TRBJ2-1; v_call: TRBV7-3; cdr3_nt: TGTGCCAGCAGCTCAGCGCGTCTCAATGAGCAGTTCTTC; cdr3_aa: CASSSARLNEQFF
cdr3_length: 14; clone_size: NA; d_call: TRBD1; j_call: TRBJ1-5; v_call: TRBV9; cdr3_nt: TGTGCCAGCAACCCCACAGGGGACAATCAGCCCCAGCATTTT; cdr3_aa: CASNPTGDNQPQHF
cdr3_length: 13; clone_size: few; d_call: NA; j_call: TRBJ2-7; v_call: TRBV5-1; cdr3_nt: TGCGCCAGCAGCTTATCGTCGTTTTACGAGCAGTACTTC; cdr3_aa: CASSLSSFYEQYF
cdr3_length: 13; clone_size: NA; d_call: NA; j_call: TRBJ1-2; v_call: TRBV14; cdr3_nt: TGTGCCAGCAGCCAAGCTCCCAGCTATGGCTACACCTTC; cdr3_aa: CASSQAPSYGYTF
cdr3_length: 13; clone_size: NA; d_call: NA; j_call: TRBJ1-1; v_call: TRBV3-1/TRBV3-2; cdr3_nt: TGTGCCAGCAGCCAGGAGGACGCGCATGAAGCTTTCTTT; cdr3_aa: CASSQEDAHEAFF
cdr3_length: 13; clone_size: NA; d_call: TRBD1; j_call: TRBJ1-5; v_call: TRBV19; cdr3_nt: TGTGCCAGTAGTCGGACAGGGGGTCAGCCCCAGCATTTT; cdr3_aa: CASSRTGGQPQHF
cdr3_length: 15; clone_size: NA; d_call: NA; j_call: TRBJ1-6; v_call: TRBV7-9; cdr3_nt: TGTGCCAGCAGTATTTCTAGCTCCTATAATTCACCCCTCCACTTT; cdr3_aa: CASSISSSYNSPLHF
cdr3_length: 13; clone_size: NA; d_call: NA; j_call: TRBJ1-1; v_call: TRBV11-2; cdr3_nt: TGTGCCAGCAGCCTCTATCGACAGGTAGAGAAGTTCTTT; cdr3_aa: CASSLYRQVEKFF
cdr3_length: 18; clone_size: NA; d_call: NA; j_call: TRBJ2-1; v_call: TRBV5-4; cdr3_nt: TGTGCCAGCAGCTTCAAAGGGGGTCCGTTGAGCTCCTACAATGAGCAGTTCTTC; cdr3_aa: CASSFKGGPLSSYNEQFF
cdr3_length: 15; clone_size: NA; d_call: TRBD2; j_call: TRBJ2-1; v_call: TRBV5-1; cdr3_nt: TGCGCCAGCAACCCGCGGGGGGCCCATGACAATGAGCAGTTCTTC; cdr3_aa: CASNPRGAHDNEQFF
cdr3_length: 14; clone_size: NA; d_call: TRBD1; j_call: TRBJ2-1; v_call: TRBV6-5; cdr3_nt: TGTGCCAGCAGGCATCGGGACAGGGACAATGAGCAGTTCTTC; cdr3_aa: CASRHRDRDNEQFF
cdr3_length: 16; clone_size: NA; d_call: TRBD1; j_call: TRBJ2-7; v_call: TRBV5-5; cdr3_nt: TGTGCCAGCAGCCGTTCCGGGACAGGGATGTCCTACGAGCAGTACTTC; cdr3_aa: CASSRSGTGMSYEQYF
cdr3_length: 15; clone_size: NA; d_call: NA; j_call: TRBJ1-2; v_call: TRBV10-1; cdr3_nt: TGCGCCAGCAGTGAGTACAGGGACGCTAACTATGGCTACACCTTC; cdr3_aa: CASSEYRDANYGYTF
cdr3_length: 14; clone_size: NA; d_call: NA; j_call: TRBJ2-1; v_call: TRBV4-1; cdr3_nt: TGCGCCAGCAGCCAGGGCTGGGGCGCAGGGGAGCAGTTCTTC; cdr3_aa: CASSQGWGAGEQFF
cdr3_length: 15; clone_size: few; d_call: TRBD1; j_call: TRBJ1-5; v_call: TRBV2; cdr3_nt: TGTGCCAGCAGTGAGCAGGGCAGGGGGCTTCAGCCCCAGCATTTT; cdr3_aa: CASSEQGRGLQPQHF
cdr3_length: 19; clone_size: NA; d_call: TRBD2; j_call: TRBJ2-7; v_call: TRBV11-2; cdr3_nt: TGTGCCAGCAGCCCCCAGGCTGGTAGCGGGGGGGAGAATTGCCCCGAGCAGTACTTC; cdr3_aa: CASSPQAGSGGENCPEQYF
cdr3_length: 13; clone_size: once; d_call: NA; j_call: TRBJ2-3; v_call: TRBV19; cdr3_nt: TGTGCCAGTAGTATAATGAGTCCAGATACGCAGTATTTT; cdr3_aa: CASSIMSPDTQYF
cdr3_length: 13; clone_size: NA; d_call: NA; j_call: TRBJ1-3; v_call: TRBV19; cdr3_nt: TGTGGAACCCGACAGGTGTCCGGAAACACCATATATTTT; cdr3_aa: CGTRQVSGNTIYF
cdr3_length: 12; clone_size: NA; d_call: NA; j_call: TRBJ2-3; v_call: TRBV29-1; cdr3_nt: TGCAGCGTTAAAACGGGGGCAGATACGCAGTATTTT; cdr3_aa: CSVKTGADTQYF
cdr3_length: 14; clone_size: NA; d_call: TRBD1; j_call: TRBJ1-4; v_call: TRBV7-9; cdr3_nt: TGTGCCAGCACCCAACGGACAGGGGAAGAAAAACTGTTTTTT; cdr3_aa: CASTQRTGEEKLFF
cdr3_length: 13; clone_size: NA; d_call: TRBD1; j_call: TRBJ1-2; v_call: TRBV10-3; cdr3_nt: TGTGCCATCAGTACAGGGGGAACCTATGGCTACACCTTC; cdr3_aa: CAISTGGTYGYTF
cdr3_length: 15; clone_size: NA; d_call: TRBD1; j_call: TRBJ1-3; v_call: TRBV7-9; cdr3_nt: TGTGCCAGCAGCTTAGGATCAGGGGGCCGAAACACCATATATTTT; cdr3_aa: CASSLGSGGRNTIYF
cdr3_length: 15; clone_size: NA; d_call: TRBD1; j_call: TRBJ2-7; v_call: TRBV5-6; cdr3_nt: TGTGCCAGCAGCCTCGGGACAGGGGCACCCTACGAGCAGTACTTC; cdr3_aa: CASSLGTGAPYEQYF
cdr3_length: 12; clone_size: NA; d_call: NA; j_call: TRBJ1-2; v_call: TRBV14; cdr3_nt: TGTGCCAGCAGCCAAAGGGGATATGGCTACACCTTC; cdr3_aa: CASSQRGYGYTF
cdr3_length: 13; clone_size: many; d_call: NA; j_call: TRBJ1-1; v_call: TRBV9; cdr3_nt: TGTGCCAGCAGCGCGGACGGGAACTCTGAAGCTTTCTTT; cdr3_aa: CASSADGNSEAFF
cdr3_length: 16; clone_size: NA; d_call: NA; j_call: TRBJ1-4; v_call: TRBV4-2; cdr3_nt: TGTGCCAGCAGCCATAGCGGGTTAGAGAAAAATGAAAAACTGTTTTTT; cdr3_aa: CASSHSGLEKNEKLFF
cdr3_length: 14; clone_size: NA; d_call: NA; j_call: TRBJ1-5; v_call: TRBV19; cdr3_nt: TGTGCCAGTAGCGACCCGGGGAGCAATCAGCCCCAGCATTTT; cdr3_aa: CASSDPGSNQPQHF
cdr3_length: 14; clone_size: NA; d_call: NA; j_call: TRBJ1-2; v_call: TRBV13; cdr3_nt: TGTGCCAGCAGCTTAGGGGCCAGTAACTATGGCTACACCTTC; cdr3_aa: CASSLGASNYGYTF
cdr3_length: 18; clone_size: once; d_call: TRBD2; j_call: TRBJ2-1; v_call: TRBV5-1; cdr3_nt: TGCGCCAGCAGCTACGGGACTAGCGGGGGGGCGGCCTACAATGAGCAGTTCTTC; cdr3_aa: CASSYGTSGGAAYNEQFF
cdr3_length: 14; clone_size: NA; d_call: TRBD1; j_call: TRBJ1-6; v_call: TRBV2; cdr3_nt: TGTGCCAGCAACCCCGGACAGGGGGATTCACCCCTCCACTTT; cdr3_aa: CASNPGQGDSPLHF
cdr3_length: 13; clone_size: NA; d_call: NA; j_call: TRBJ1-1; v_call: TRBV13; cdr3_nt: TGTGCCAGCAGCTCATTCAGGGACACTGAAGCTTTCTTT; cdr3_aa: CASSSFRDTEAFF
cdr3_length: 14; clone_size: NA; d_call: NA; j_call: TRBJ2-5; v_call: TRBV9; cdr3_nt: TGTGCCAGCAGCGGAAGAGGTGGTCACGAGACCCAGTACTTC; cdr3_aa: CASSGRGGHETQYF
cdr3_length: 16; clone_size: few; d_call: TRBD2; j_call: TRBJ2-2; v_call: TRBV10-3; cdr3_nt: TGTGCCATCCCGACTAGCGGGGGTGTGAACACCGGGGAGCTGTTTTTT; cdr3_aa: CAIPTSGGVNTGELFF
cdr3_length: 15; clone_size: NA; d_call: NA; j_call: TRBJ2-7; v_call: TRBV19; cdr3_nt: TGTGCCAGTAGTGTGCAGGGTGCTAGCTCCTACGAGCAGTACTTC; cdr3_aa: CASSVQGASSYEQYF
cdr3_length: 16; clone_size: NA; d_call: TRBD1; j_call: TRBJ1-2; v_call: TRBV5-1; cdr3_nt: TGCGCCAGCAGCTTGGGGTATGGACAGGATGTCTATGGCTACACCTTC; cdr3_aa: CASSLGYGQDVYGYTF
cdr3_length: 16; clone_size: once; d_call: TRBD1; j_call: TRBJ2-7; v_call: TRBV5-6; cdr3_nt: TGTGCCAGCAGTAGATGGAGGGACAGGAGCTCCTACGAGCAGTACTTC; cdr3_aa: CASSRWRDRSSYEQYF
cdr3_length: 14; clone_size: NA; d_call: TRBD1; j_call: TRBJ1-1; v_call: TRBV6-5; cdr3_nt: TGTGCCAGCAGTCCTCGACAGGGGTCAACTGAAGCTTTCTTT; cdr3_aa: CASSPRQGSTEAFF
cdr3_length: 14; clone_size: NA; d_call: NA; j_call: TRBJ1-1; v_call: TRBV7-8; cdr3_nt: TGTGCCAGCAGCTCCCAAGGCGGGAACACTGAAGCTTTCTTT; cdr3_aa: CASSSQGGNTEAFF
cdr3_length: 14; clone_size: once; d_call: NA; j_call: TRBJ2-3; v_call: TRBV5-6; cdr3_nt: TGTGCCAGCAGCTTGGCCTCCCCCAGGGATACGCAGTATTTT; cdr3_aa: CASSLASPRDTQYF
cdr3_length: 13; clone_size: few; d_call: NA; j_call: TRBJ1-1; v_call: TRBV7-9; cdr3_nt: TGTGCCAGCAGCACACACCCCCCGACAGAAGCTTTCTTT; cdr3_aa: CASSTHPPTEAFF
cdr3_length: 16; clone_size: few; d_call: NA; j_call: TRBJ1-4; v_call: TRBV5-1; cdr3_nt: TGCGCCAGCAGCCCCTCGGCATCAGTTGGAGATGAAAAACTGTTTTTT; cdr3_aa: CASSPSASVGDEKLFF
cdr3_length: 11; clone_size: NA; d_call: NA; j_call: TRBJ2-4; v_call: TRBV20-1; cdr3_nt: TGCAGTGAGGCAGGGGTAAACATTCAGTACTTC; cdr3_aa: CSEAGVNIQYF
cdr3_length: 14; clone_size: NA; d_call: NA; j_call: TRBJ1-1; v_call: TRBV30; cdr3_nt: TGTGCCTGGACCCCGCGGGGGTTGAACACTGAAGCTTTCTTT; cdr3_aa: CAWTPRGLNTEAFF
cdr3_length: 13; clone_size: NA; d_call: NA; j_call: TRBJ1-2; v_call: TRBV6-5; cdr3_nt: TGTGCCAGCAGTTACGGCAGGGGTCGGGGCTACACCTTC; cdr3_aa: CASSYGRGRGYTF
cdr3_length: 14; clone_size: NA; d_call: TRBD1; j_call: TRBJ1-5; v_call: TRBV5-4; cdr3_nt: TGTGCCAGCAGCCTACAGGGGGTCAATCAGCCCCAGCATTTT; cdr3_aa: CASSLQGVNQPQHF
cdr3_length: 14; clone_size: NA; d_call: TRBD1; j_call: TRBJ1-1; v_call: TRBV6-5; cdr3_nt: TGTGCCAGCAGTTACTCGAACAGGGGGCCTGAAGCTTTCTTT; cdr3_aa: CASSYSNRGPEAFF
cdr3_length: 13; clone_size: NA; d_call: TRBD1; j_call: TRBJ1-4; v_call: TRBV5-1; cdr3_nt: TGCGCCAGCAGACCGGGACAGGGGGGAAAACTGTTTTTT; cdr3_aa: CASRPGQGGKLFF
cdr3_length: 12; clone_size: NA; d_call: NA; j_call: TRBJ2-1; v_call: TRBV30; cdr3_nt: TGTGCCTGGAATGATCGGGCGGGAGAGCAGTTCTTC; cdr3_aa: CAWNDRAGEQFF
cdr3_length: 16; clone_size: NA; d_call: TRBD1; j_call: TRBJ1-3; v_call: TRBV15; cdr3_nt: TGTGCCACCAGCAGAGATGGGACAGGGGTCGGAAACACCATATATTTT; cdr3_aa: CATSRDGTGVGNTIYF
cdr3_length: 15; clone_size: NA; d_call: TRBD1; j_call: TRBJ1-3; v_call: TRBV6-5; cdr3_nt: TGTGCCAGCAGTTTGACAGGGAACTCTGGAAACACCATATATTTT; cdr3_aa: CASSLTGNSGNTIYF
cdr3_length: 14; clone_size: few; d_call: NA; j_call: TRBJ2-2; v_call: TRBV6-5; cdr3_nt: TGTGCCAGCAGTTACTCGACAAATCCCGGGGAGCTGTTTTTT; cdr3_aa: CASSYSTNPGELFF